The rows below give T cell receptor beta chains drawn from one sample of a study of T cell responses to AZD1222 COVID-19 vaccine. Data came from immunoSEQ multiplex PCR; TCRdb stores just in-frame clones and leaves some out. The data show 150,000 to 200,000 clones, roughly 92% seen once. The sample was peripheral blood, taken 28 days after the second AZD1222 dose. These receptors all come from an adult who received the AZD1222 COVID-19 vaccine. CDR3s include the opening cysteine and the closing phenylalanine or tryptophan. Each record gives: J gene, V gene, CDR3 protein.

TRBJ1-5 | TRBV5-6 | CASSLAPGNQPQHF
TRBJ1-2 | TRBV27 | CASRAMDRTYGYTF
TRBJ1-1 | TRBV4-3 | CASSQDSVRNTEAFF
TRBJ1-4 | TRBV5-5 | CASSLGGLNEKLFF
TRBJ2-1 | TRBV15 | CATSSGGTSLYNEQFF
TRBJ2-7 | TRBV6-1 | CASSDRPGNEQYF
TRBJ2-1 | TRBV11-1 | CASSLAGGGYNEQFF
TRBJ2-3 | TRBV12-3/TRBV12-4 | CASSRGTADTQYF
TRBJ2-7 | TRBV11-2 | CASSLNYEQYF
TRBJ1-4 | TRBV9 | CASSVGIRTTNEKLFF
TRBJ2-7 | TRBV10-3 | CAIWGDGSYEQYF
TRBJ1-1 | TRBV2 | CASSVDLNTEAFF
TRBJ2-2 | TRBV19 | CASSIQQGSPGELFF
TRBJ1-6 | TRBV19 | CASSIRQGSRSPLHF
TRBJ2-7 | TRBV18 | CASSPPSSYEQYF
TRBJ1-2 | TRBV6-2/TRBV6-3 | CASSPSLYGYTF
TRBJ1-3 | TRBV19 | CASSLLGAAPSGNTIYF
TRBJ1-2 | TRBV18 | CASSPPGDPAYGYTF
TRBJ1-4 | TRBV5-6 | CASSPAGGHGEKLFF
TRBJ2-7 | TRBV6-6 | CASTPLGRAEQYF
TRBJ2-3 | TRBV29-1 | CSAGTSGTDTQYF
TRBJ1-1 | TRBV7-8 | CASSFGGMNTEAFF
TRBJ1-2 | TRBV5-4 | CASSPTANYGYTF
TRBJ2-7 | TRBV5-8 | CASSPGQGPYEQYF
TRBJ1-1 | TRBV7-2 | CASRPRPGLNTEAFF
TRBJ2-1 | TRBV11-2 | CASEGTSGSVHNEQFF
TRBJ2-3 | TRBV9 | CASSPIGAGTDTQYF
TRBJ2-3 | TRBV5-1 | CASSLRTSGGATDTQYF
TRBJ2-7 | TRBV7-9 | CASSSYYEQYF
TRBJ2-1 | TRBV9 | CASSVNKRGEEQFF
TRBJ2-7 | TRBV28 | CASTPSGRAGGYEQYF
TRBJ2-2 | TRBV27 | CATLLPGELFF
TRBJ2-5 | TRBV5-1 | CASSLFTEETQYF
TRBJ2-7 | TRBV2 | CASIKPPDEQYF
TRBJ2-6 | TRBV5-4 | CASNPNRGPGANVLTF
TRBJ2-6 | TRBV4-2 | CASSRASFGTASSGANVLTF
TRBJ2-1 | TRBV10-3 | CAGSGGQEIYNEQFF
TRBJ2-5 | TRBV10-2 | CASSVRETQYF
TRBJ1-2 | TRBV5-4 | CASSLAGPPGGYTF
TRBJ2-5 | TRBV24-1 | CATSDRQGARETQYF
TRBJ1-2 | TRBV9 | CASSVRDGTNYGYTF
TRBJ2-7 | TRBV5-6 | CASSLRDRGPYEQYF
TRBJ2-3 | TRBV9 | CASSVEKDTQYF
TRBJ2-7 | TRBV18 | CASHPGDRGYEQYF
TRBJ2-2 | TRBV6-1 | CASSAPAGTSGATGELFF